This TCR beta chain originates from a study of blood T cell repertoires in COVID-19. Overall study: Italy, Spain and the United States were the sources of the convalescent and acute COVID-19 samples. T cells, B-cell-depleted T cells, or PBMCs provided the cDNA or gDNA that served as material.

As handled by the study authors: The authors estimated nucleated cell counts from reference gene primer amplification. Profiled with immunoSEQ multiplex PCR; TCRdb holds only in-frame clones, not every one. The V and J calls and the clone size are those of that table, but D and trimming were determined from the DNA. The sample carries roughly 380,000 clones, about 92% recorded once. The CDR3 sequence is 15 residues long. Germline lookup yields CDR1 SGHRS and CDR2 YFSETQ. Trimming cost V 5 bases and J 4 bases; bases outside gene matches: 7. Followed longitudinally, the Seattle patients had been enrolled during active infection.

Source material: peripheral blood. The source of this sequence is an older woman with COVID-19, enrolled during active disease. This chain uses TRBV5-1 with TRBJ2-2; 8 bases agree with TRBD1. The CDR3 DNA reads TGCGCCAGCAGTAGGGGGACAGGCCCCACCGGGGAGCTGTTTTTT. Its protein is CASSRGTGPTGELFF.